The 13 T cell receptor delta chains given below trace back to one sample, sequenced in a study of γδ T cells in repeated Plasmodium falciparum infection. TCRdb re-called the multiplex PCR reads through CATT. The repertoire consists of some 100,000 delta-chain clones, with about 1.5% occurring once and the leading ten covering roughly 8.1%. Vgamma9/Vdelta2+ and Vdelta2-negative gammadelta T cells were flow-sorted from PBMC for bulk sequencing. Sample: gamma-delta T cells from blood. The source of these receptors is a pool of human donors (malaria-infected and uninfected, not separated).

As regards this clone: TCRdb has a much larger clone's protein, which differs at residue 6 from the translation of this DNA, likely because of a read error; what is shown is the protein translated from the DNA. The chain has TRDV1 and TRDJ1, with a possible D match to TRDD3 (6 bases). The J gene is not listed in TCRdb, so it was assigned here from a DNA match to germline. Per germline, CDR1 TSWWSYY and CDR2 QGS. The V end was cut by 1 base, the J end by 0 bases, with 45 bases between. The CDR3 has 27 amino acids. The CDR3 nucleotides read TGTGCTCTTGGGGAACACGTGAGGCGGGGGAGATGTAAAGAGTCTCACTCTCGGCTTAAGTACACCGATAAACTCATCTTT. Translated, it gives CALGEHVRRGRCKESHSRLKYTDKLIF.

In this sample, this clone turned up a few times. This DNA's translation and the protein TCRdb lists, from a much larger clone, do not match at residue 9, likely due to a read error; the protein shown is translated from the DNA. CDR3 coding DNA: TGTGCTCTTGGGGCACCCAAAAACGCCGATAAACTCATCTTT. As protein: CALGAPKNADKLIF. The chain uses TRDV1 and TRDJ1; no clear D gene. This CDR3 has 14 amino acids. CDR1 TSWWSYY and CDR2 QGS come from the germline V gene. V gave up 4 bases and J gave up 3 bases, with 12 bases separating them.

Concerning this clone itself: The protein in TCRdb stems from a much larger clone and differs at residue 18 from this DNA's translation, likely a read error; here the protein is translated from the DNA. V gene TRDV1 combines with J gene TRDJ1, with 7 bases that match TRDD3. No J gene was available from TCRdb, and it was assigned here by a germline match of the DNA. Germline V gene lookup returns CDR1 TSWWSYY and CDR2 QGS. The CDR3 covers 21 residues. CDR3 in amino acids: CALCESPTGDDYCLNTDRLIF. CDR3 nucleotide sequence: TGTGCTCTCTGTGAGAGCCCCACTGGGGATGACTACTGCTTGAACACCGATAGACTCATCTTT.

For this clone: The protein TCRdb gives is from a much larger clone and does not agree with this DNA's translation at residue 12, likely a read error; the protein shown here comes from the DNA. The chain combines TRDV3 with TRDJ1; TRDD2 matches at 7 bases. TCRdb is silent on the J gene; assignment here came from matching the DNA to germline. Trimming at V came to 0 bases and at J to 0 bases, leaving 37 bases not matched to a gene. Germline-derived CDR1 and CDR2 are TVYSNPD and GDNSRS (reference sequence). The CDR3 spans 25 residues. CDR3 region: CAFRFFLRRAGSLTPPGWYTDKLIF. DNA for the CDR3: TGTGCCTTTAGATTTTTCCTACGAAGGGCTGGGAGTTTAACGCCGCCAGGATGGTACACCGATAAACTCATCTTT.

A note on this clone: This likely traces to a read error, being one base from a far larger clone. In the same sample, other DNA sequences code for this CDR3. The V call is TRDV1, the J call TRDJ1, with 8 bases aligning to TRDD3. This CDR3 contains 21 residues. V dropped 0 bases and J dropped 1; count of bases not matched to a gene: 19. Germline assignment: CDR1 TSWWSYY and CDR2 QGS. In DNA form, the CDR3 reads TGTGCTCTTGGGGAACTTGACCCTACGTGCTCTGGGGGACCACCCACCGATAAACTCATCTTT. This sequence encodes CALGELDPTCSGGPPTDKLIF.

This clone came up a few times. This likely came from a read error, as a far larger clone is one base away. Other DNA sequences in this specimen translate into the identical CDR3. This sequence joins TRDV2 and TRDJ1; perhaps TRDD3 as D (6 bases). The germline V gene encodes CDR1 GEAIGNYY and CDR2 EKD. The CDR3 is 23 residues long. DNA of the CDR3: TGTGCCTGTGACTCCTTAAGTACCCCCGTGGCAGGTACTGGGAGTGAGAACACCGATAAACTGATCTTT. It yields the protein CACDSLSTPVAGTGSENTDKLIF.

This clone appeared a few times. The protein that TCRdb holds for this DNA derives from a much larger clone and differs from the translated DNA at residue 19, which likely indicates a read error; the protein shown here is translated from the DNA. CDR3 region: CALGELAVAGSSRWYTDKPIF. In nucleotides, the CDR3 is TGTGCTCTTGGGGAACTAGCGGTGGCGGGATCCTCAAGGTGGTACACCGATAAACCCATCTTT. There is no J gene call, but TRDV1 is given as the V gene; TRDD3, the D gene given by the table, was not confirmed from the DNA. Germline V gene sequence: CDR1 TSWWSYY, CDR2 QGS. The CDR3 has 21 amino acids.

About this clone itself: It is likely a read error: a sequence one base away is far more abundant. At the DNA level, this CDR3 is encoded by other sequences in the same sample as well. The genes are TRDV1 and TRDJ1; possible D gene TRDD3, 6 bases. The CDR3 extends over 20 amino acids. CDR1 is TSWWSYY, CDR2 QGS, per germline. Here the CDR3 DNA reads TGCGCTCTTGGGACCATCTTTGCCGGGGGAGGTTACTGGTACACCGATAAACTCATCTTT. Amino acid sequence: CALGTIFAGGGYWYTDKLIF.

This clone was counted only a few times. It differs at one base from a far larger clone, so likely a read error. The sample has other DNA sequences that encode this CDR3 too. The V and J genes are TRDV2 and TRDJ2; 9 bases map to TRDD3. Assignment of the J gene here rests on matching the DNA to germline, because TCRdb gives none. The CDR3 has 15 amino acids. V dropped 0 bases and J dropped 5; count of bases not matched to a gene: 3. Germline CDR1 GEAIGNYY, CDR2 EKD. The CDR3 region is CACDTVLGDTAQLFF. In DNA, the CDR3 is TGTGCCTGTGACACCGTACTGGGGGACACAGCACAACTCTTCTTT.

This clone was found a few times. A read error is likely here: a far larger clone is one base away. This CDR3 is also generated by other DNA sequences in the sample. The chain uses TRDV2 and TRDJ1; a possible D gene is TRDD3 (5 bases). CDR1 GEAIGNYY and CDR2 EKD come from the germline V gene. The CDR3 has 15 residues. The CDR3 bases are TGTGCCTGTGACGCGGGGCGGGGAGACACCGATAAACTCATCTTC. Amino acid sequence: CACDAGRGDTDKLIF.

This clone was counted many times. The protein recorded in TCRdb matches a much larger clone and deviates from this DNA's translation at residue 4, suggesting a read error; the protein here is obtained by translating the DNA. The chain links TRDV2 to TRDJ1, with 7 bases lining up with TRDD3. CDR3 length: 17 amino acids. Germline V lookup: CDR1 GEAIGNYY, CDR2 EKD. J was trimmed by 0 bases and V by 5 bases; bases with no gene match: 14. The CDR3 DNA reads TGTGCCTGTGGCAGAGTCGGGATACCCCCCTACACCGATAAACTCATCTTT. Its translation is CACGRVGIPPYTDKLIF.

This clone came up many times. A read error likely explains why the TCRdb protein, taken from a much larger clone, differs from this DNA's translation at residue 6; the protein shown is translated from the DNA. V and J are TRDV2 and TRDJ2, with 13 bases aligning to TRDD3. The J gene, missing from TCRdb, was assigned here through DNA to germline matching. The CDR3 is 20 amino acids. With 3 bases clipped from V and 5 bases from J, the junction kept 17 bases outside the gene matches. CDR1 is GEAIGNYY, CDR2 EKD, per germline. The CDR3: CACDPAYPSTGGYGTAQLFF. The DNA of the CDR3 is TGTGCCTGTGACCCTGCATATCCCAGTACTGGGGGATACGGCACAGCACAACTCTTCTTT.

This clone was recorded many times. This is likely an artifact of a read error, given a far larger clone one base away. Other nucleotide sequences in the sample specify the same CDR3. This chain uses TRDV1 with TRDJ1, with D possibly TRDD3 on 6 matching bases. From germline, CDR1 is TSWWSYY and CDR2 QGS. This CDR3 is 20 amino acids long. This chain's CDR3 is CALGEQRGSPRWDKADKLIF. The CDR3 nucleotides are TGCGCTCTTGGGGAACAAAGGGGCTCCCCACGATGGGATAAAGCCGATAAACTCATCTTT.